The clone carrying this T cell receptor (beta chain) has just a few counts. The data belong to a study of T cells in Graves' hyperthyroidism and ophthalmopathy. The study left out patients who had uncontrolled infection, other autoimmune disease, pregnancy or lactation. The V gene lost 2 bases and the J gene lost 0 bases, with 11 bases spanning the gap. The CDR3 is made up of 15 amino acids. CDR1 LGHDT and CDR2 YNNKEL come from the germline V gene (reference sequence). TCR beta CDR3 region amplification was performed from RNA transcripts. The HTBI primer set served for first-round RT-PCR of the TCR CDR3. TCRdb redid the calling of the multiplex PCR reads with MiXCR, one entry per CDR3 protein. The data show 500,000 to 650,000 distinct CDR3 sequences, with about 20% seen just once and approximately 48% held by the top ten.

The receptor's source is a man aged 35-49 years with Graves' ophthalmopathy. Specimen: blood. The chain is built from TRBV3-1 and TRBJ2-7; unclear D gene. The CDR3 nucleotides read TGTGCCAGCAGCCAACGTCACATATCCTCCTACGAGCAGTACTTC. Translated, it gives CASSQRHISSYEQYF.